This T cell receptor beta chain was recovered during a study of HIV-infected patients and healthy controls. This clonotype counts as medium-sized. This CDR3 is 14 amino acids long. V was cut by 1 base and J by 4 bases, with 10 bases left in between. Follow-up blood was drawn about 14 weeks, roughly three months, after antiretroviral therapy began. No cell fractionation was done, so the repertoire covers all unsorted peripheral blood T cells. cDNA was made from about 500 ng RNA using alpha and beta constant primers. Separate chain-specific third strand synthesis with multiplexing indices produced the alpha and beta libraries. From the 5' RACE reads, TCRdb called clonotypes with MiXCR, one entry per CDR3 protein. The table records 5,500 or so distinct CDR3 sequences, about 8.6% of them present only once.

This receptor was obtained from an adult with HIV infection. The chain uses TRBV12-3 or TRBV12-4 and TRBJ1-1; D is perhaps TRBD1 (5 bases). Sample: blood, taken during antiretroviral therapy. CDR3: CASSLGGSSTEAFF. CDR3 DNA sequence: TGTGCCAGCAGTTTAGGGGGGAGTAGCACTGAAGCTTTCTTT.